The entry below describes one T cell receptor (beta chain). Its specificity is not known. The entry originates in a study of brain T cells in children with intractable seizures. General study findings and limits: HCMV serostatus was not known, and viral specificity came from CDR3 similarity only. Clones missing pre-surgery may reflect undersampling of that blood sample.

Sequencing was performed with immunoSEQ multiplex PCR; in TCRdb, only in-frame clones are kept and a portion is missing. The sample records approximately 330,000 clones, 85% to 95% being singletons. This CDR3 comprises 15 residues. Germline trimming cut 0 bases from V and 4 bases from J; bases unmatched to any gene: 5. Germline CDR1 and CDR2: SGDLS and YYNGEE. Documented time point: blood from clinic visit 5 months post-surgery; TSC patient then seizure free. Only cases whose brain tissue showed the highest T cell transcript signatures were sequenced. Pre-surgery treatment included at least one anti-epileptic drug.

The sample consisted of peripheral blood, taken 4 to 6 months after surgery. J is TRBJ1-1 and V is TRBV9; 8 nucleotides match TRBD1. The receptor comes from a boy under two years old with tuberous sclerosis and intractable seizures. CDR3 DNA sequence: TGTGCCAGCAGCGTAGATCAGGGGGCGGGCACTGAAGCTTTCTTT. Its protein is CASSVDQGAGTEAFF.